This T cell receptor (beta chain) was obtained from a study of shared clonotypes between healthy human individuals. The V and J ends lost 0 bases and 7 bases respectively, with 12 bases between them. From germline, CDR1 is SGDLS and CDR2 YYNGEE. CDR3 length: 14 residues. Note on this clone: Its antigen is not known.

Generated by immunoSEQ multiplex PCR, the TCRdb table keeps only in-frame clones and is missing some. The sample includes fewer than 650,000 clones, around 80% of them seen just once. Whole-study findings and limits: The authors expected sequencing depth to affect clonotype sharing among donors.

The source of this sequence is a middle-aged woman in good health. Some clones in this sample may be carry-over from other donors' samples. The chain is built from TRBV9 and TRBJ2-3, with D possibly being TRBD1 (6 bases). Sequenced input: PBMCs. In nucleotides, the CDR3 is TGTGCCAGCAGCGTAGAGGGCAGGGGAAATACGCAGTATTTT. Its protein product is CASSVEGRGNTQYF.